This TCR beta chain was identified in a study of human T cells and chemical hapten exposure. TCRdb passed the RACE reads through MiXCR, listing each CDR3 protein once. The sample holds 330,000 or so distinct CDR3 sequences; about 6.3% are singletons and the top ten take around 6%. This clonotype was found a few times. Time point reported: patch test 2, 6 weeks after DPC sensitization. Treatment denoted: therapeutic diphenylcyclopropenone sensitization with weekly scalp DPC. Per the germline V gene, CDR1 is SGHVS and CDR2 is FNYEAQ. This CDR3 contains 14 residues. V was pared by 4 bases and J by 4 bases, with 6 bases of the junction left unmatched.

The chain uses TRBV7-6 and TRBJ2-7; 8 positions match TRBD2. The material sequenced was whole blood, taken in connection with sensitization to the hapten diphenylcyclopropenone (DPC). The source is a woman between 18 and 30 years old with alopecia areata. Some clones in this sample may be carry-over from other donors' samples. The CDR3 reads CASSSGTRFYEQYF. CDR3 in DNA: TGTGCCAGCAGCTCCGGGACTAGATTTTACGAGCAGTACTTC.